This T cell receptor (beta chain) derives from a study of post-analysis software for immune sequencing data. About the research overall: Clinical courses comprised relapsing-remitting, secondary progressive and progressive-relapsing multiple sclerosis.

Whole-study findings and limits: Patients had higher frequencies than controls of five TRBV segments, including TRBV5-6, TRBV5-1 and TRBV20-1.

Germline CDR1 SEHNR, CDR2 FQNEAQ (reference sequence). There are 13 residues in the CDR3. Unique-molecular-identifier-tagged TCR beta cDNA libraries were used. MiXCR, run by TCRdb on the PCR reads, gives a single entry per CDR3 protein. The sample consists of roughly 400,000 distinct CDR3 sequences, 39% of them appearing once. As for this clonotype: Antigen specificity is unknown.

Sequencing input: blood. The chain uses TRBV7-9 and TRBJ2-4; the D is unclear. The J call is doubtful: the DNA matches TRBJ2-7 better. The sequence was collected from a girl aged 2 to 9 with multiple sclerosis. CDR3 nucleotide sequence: TGTGCCAGCAGCCACCTAGGCGGCGGCGAGCAGTACTTC. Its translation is CASSHLGGGEQYF.